These 28 T cell receptor beta chains were all obtained from the same sample, sequenced in a study of blood T cells in healthy people across ages. PCR was performed a second time for about 7 to 12 cycles using a sample-barcoded 5' primer and a J-beta primer mix. Each CDR3 protein is one row after TCRdb ran MiXCR on the 5' RACE reads. The table has almost 1 million distinct CDR3 sequences, 51% seen once; the top ten hold about 21%. Material for sequencing was blood. The receptors were sampled from a woman aged 60-75 years in good health.

The CDR3 here is CASSLRWELDTQYF. In DNA, the CDR3 is TGTGCCAGCAGCTTAAGGTGGGAGTTGGATACGCAGTATTTT. The V call is TRBV13, the J call TRBJ2-3; D is possibly TRBD2 (5 bases). Between the trimmed V and J ends, which lost 2 bases and 6 bases, there was a span of 12 bases. CDR1 and CDR2 (germline): PRHDT, FYEKMQ (reference sequence). The CDR3 totals 14 residues.

J is TRBJ2-5 and V is TRBV27; a weak D match, TRBD1 (5 bases). Matching the DNA end better, TRBJ2-7 makes the J call doubtful. This CDR3 contains 15 residues. The germline V gene encodes CDR1 MNHEY and CDR2 SMNVEV (reference sequence). CDR3 nucleotide sequence: TGTGCCAGCAGTAAACAACTTGGGGCAAACAACGAGCAGTACTTC. Translation gives CASSKQLGANNEQYF.

This chain links TRBV10-2 with TRBJ2-7; TRBD2 matches 8 bases. The V gene end was trimmed by 7 bases and the J gene end by 1 base; junction bases not matched to a gene: 6. The CDR3 extends over 14 amino acids. Germline CDR1 and CDR2: WSHSY and SAAADI. The DNA of the CDR3 is TGCGCCAGCAAGGAGGCTAGCGGGTCCTACGAGCAGTACTTC. Amino acids: CASKEASGSYEQYF.

The chain is built from TRBV20-1 and TRBJ2-1, with 9 nucleotides matching TRBD1. This CDR3 has 16 residues. Per germline, CDR1 DFQATT and CDR2 SNEGSKA (reference sequence). J gave up 7 bases and V 0 bases, and 10 bases lay outside the gene matches. CDR3 nucleotide sequence: TGCAGTGCTAGAGACGCGACAGGGGGAAACTTTAATGAGCAGTTCTTC. It specifies CSARDATGGNFNEQFF.

V gene TRBV5-1 combines with J gene TRBJ2-3; D is perhaps TRBD1 (5 bases). This CDR3 spans 16 amino acids. With 3 bases removed from V and 3 bases from J, the gap between germline ends came to 17 bases. Per germline, CDR1 SGHRS and CDR2 YFSETQ. CDR3 nucleotide sequence: TGCGCCAGCAGCTCGGCAGGACACCGATCGACAGATACGCAGTATTTT. Protein sequence: CASSSAGHRSTDTQYF.

The J gene is TRBJ2-3, the V gene TRBV4-2; D uncertain. Germline values: CDR1 LGHNA, CDR2 YNFKEQ. This CDR3 has 14 amino acids. V was cut by 0 bases and J by 3 bases, with 7 bases left in between. CDR3 region: CASSQDQSTDTQYF. CDR3 in DNA: TGTGCCAGCAGCCAAGACCAGAGTACAGATACGCAGTATTTT.

The chain uses TRBV5-1 and TRBJ2-5, with 7 positions matching TRBD2. Germline loops: CDR1 SGHRS, CDR2 YFSETQ. The CDR3 covers 15 residues. J gave up 4 bases and V 0 bases, and 6 bases lay outside the gene matches. The CDR3 loop is CASSLVGRATETQYF. The CDR3 coding sequence is TGCGCCAGCAGCTTGGTAGGGAGGGCCACAGAGACCCAGTACTTC.

V gene TRBV28 combines with J gene TRBJ2-7; D remains unclear. The J call is in doubt because the DNA end fits TRBJ2-5 better. Germline CDR1 and CDR2: MDHEN and SYDVKM. The CDR3 contains 12 residues. The CDR3 DNA follows: TGTGCCAGCAGTTCAGGACGGCTGACCCAGTACTTC. Amino acid sequence: CASSSGRLTQYF.

The chain uses TRBV19 and TRBJ2-3; the D gene is possibly TRBD1 (6 bases). CDR3 length equals 13 residues. V was trimmed by 5 bases and J by 4 bases, leaving 10 bases between them. CDR1 and CDR2 (germline): LNHDA, SQIVND (reference sequence). Here the CDR3 reads CASSQGIPDTQYF. The CDR3 region has the DNA TGTGCCAGTAGTCAGGGGATCCCAGATACGCAGTATTTT.

The J gene is TRBJ1-4, the V gene TRBV29-1; D might be TRBD1 (5 bases). CDR3 size: 13 residues. V was cut by 7 bases and J by 6 bases, with 15 bases left in between. Per the germline V gene, CDR1 is SQVTM and CDR2 is ANQGSEA. CDR3 coding DNA: TGCAGCGCGAGGAGGGGCTACGATGAAAAACTGTTTTTT. Translating it yields CSARRGYDEKLFF. The full variable domain, rest sourced from reference TRBV29-1 and TRBJ1-4, is SAVISQKPSRDICQRGTSLTIQCQVDSQVTMMFWYRQQPGQSLTLIATANQGSEATYESGFVIDKFPISRPNLTFSTLTVSNMSPEDSSIYLCSARRGYDEKLFFGSGTQLSVL.

There are a few counts of this clonotype. Germline and junction disagree at one end, which may indicate a read error. The rearrangement uses TRBV14 and TRBJ2-7; the D is unclear. The CDR3 contains 13 residues. Germline assignment: CDR1 SGHDN and CDR2 FVKESK. In DNA form, the CDR3 reads TGTGCCAGTAGCCAAGTAATCGGGTCCGAGCAGTACTTC. Its translation is CASSQVIGSEQYF.

In this sample, this clonotype turned up a few times. The rearrangement links TRBV28 to TRBJ2-7; 9 bases are shared with TRBD1. The CDR3 sequence is 14 residues long. The germline gives CDR1 MDHEN, CDR2 SYDVKM. The trim removed 6 bases at V and 2 bases at J, leaving 5 bases unmatched. CDR3 in DNA: TGTGCCAGCAGACCGACAGGGGGAACCTACGAGCAGTACTTC. Its protein product is CASRPTGGTYEQYF.

V and J are TRBV10-1 and TRBJ2-3; 8 bases are shared with TRBD2. Germline V lookup: CDR1 WNHNN, CDR2 SYGVQD (reference sequence). The CDR3 has 15 amino acids. Losses at the gene ends were 2 bases for V and 4 bases for J; bases not matched to a gene: 5. The CDR3 DNA sequence: TGCGCCAGCAGTGAGATTAGCGGGATGGCAGATACGCAGTATTTT. It codes for CASSEISGMADTQYF.

In this sample, this clonotype turned up a few times. The V gene is TRBV20-1, the J gene TRBJ2-1; the D gene is possibly TRBD1 (6 bases). Trimming took off 5 bases at V and 5 bases at J, with 10 bases between the two ends. The CDR3 covers 12 residues. Germline CDR1 and CDR2: DFQATT and SNEGSKA (reference sequence). DNA for the CDR3: TGCAGTGCTTACAGGGAGAACAATGAGCAGTTCTTC. Amino acid sequence: CSAYRENNEQFF.

The V call is TRBV20-1, the J call TRBJ2-1; the D call may be TRBD1 or TRBD2 (5 bases each). Germline CDR1 reads DFQATT; CDR2 reads SNEGSKA (reference sequence). The ends were cut back, 6 bases at V and 0 bases at J, with 12 bases in the middle. The CDR3 has 14 amino acids. The CDR3 spells CSAPGTSSYNEQFF. CDR3 nucleotides: TGCAGTGCCCCCGGGACGAGCTCCTACAATGAGCAGTTCTTC.

The J gene is TRBJ2-5, the V gene TRBV7-9, with TRBD1 as a possible D gene (6 bases). There are 19 residues in the CDR3. Germline V gene sequence: CDR1 SEHNR, CDR2 FQNEAQ (reference sequence). V lost 1 base and J 3 bases, leaving 24 bases between the germline ends. CDR3 residues: CASSLDVSPQGGVKETQYF. The CDR3 DNA reads TGTGCCAGCAGCTTAGATGTATCACCCCAAGGGGGAGTTAAAGAGACCCAGTACTTC.

V is TRBV6-5 and J is TRBJ2-7, with 11 bases identical to TRBD1. The CDR3 covers 15 residues. Germline V gene data show CDR1 as MNHEY and CDR2 as SVGAGI. V was clipped by 5 bases and J by 3 bases; unmatched bases: 6. This CDR3 is CASSDWGQGGYEQYF. The DNA of the CDR3 is TGTGCCAGCAGTGACTGGGGACAGGGGGGCTACGAGCAGTACTTC.

This clonotype was seen more than once but under ten times. The chain has TRBV5-5 and TRBJ1-2, with no clear D. The CDR3 spans 14 residues. Per the germline V gene, CDR1 is SGHKS and CDR2 is YYEKEE (reference sequence). The germline V and J ends were trimmed by 6 bases and 1 base, with 13 bases remaining between them. CDR3 in amino acids: CASTQGPNNYGYTF. The CDR3 DNA sequence: TGTGCCAGCACCCAAGGACCGAATAACTATGGCTACACCTTC.

The table lists this clonotype with a few counts. The rearrangement joins TRBV24-1 to TRBJ2-7; no clear D gene. The CDR3 loop spans 12 amino acids. Trimming took off 4 bases at V and 3 bases at J, with 6 bases between the two ends. Germline loops: CDR1 KGHDR, CDR2 SFDVKD. This CDR3 reads CATSEAGYEQYF. In nucleotides, the CDR3 is TGTGCCACCAGTGAAGCCGGCTACGAGCAGTACTTC.

The V and J genes are TRBV5-5 and TRBJ1-2, with D unresolved. Germline CDR1 and CDR2: SGHKS and YYEKEE (reference sequence). The V and J ends lost 1 base and 6 bases respectively, with 13 bases between them. The CDR3 is made up of 14 amino acids. CDR3 region: CASSLRQSGDGYTF. The DNA for the CDR3 is TGTGCCAGCAGCTTGCGACAAAGTGGGGATGGCTACACCTTC.

This clonotype has more than one count but fewer than ten. V gene TRBV7-2 combines with J gene TRBJ2-3, with 9 bases matching TRBD2. The CDR3 has 13 residues. Germline CDR1 reads SGHTA; CDR2 reads FQGNSA. After removal of 5 bases from V and 5 bases from J, the junction contained 2 bases not matched to a gene. DNA for the CDR3: TGTGCCAGCAGCAAAGCGGGGGGAGATACGCAGTATTTT. The encoded protein is CASSKAGGDTQYF.

V and J are TRBV28 and TRBJ2-7, with D uncertain. Germline CDR1 reads MDHEN; CDR2 reads SYDVKM. V was clipped by 3 bases and J by 3 bases, with 15 bases between them. This CDR3 has 15 residues. The CDR3 protein is CASSLGGRRFYEQYF. Here the CDR3 DNA reads TGTGCCAGCAGTTTGGGCGGTCGCCGATTCTACGAGCAGTACTTC. The variable domain in full, with the rest retrieved from reference TRBV28 and TRBJ2-7, is DVKVTQSSRYLVKRTGEKVFLECVQDMDHENMFWYRQDPGLGLRLIYFSYDVKMKEKGDIPEGYSVSREKKERFSLILESASTNQTSMYLCASSLGGRRFYEQYFGPGTRLTVT.

The chain links TRBV5-1 to TRBJ2-7; TRBD2 matches at 13 bases. CDR1 SGHRS and CDR2 YFSETQ come from the germline V gene. Trimming cost V 3 bases and J 5 bases; bases outside gene matches: 11. CDR3 size: 17 residues. The CDR3 is CASSWGLAGKIPDEQYF. The CDR3 nucleotides are TGCGCCAGCAGCTGGGGACTAGCGGGAAAAATACCCGACGAGCAGTACTTC.

This clonotype has only a few counts. The chain carries TRBV4-1 and TRBJ2-5; TRBD2 agrees at 10 bases. Gene TRBJ2-7 matches the end of the DNA better, so the J call may be wrong. The length of the CDR3 is 14 residues. CDR1 and CDR2 from the germline V gene are MGHRA and YSYEKL. This chain's CDR3 is CASSQPRTSGEQYF. The CDR3 region has the DNA TGCGCCAGCAGCCAACCAAGGACTAGCGGCGAGCAGTACTTC.

This chain links TRBV6-2 or TRBV6-3 with TRBJ2-7, with unresolved D. V lost 2 bases and J lost 2, with 13 bases in between. The CDR3 totals 15 residues. Germline CDR1 MNHEY, CDR2 SVGEGT. The CDR3 coding sequence is TGTGCCAGCAGTTACGAGGTCAGACCGACCTACGAGCAGTACTTC. It codes for CASSYEVRPTYEQYF.

The V gene is TRBV15, the J gene TRBJ2-1; either TRBD1 or TRBD2 may supply D (6 bases each). Germline CDR1 is LNHNV and CDR2 is YYDKDF (reference sequence). V lost 1 base to trimming and J lost 0 bases, with 19 bases between them. There are 19 residues in the CDR3. The CDR3, as DNA: TGTGCCACCAGCAGAGTCGGCCGTTGGGGGGACATCTCCTACAATGAGCAGTTCTTC. Its protein is CATSRVGRWGDISYNEQFF.

On this clonotype: An end of the junction does not agree with germline; a read error may underlie this. This chain uses TRBV7-3 with TRBJ1-6, with 7 bases aligning to TRBD1. Germline CDR1 is SGHTA and CDR2 is FQGTGA. The CDR3 consists of 16 residues. The CDR3 DNA follows: TGTGCCAGCAGCTTACCGGCGGGACAGTATAATTCACCCCCCCACTTT. The encoded protein is CASSLPAGQYNSPPHF.

This clonotype showed up just a few times. Being one base from a much bigger clone, this may be a read error. The rearrangement joins TRBV12-3 or TRBV12-4 to TRBJ1-2, with D perhaps matching TRBD1 (6 bases). The CDR3 is 13 residues long. The CDR3 DNA is TGTGCCAGCAGTGTAGCAGGGGCCTATGGCTACACCTTC. Amino acid sequence: CASSVAGAYGYTF.